This TCR beta chain was profiled in a study of cytomegalovirus exposure and HLA in healthy donors. Study-level points and caveats: Most TCR sequences were uncommon, yet certain public TCRs appeared in many donors. A list of 150 to 200 TCR beta chains associated with cytomegalovirus was given. An ancestry cluster, one associated with Asian ancestry, reportedly showed fewer N-insertions than the approximately 650-donor mean in a later analysis.

Primers for the PCR totalled 60 Vbeta and 13 Jbeta. The repertoire was sequenced with immunoSEQ multiplex PCR; TCRdb's copy has only in-frame clones and lacks some. The data hold some 140,000 clones, with 65% to 70% observed a single time. Absent from the records is this donor's CMV serostatus. About this clone itself: As yet, its antigen is unknown.

The sample comprised PBMCs. The sequence was obtained from a human donor in good health.

The CDR3 DNA is TGTGCCAGCAGTCCACAGGGTTTAGGAGGCTACACCTTC. Its protein product is CASSPQGLGGYTF. V and J are TRBV7-2 and TRBJ1-2; TRBD1 is a possible D gene (6 bases). The CDR3 runs 13 residues. Trimming stripped 6 bases from V and 8 bases from J, with 16 bases between. The germline V gene encodes CDR1 SGHTA and CDR2 FQGNSA.